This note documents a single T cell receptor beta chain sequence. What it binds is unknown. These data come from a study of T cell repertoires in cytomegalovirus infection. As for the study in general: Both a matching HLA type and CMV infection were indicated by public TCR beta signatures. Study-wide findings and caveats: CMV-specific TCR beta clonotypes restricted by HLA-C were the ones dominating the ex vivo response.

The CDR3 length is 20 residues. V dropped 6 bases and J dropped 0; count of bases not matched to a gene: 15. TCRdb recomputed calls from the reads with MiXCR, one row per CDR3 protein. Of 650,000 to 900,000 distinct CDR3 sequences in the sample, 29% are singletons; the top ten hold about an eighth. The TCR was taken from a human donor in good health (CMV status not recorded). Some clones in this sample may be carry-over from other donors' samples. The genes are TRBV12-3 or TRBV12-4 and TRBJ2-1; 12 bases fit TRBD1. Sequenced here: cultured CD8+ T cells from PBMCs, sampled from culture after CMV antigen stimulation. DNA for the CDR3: TGTGCCAGCAGCCAAACACCGGGACAGGGGGCCACTATCTCCTACAATGAGCAGTTCTTC. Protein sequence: CASSQTPGQGATISYNEQFF.